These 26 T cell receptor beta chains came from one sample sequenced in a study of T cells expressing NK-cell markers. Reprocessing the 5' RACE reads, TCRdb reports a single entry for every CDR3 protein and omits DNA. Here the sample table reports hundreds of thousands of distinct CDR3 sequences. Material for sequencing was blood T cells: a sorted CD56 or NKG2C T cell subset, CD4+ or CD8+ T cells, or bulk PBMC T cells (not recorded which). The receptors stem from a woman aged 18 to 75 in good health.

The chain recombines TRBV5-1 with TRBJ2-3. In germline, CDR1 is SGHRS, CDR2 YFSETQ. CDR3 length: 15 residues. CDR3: CASSLGVEGTDTQYF.

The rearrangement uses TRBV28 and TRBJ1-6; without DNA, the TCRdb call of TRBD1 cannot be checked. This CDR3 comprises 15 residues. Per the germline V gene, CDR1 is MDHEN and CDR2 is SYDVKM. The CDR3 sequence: CASSPQTGYNSPLHF. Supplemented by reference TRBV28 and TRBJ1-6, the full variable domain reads DVKVTQSSRYLVKRTGEKVFLECVQDMDHENMFWYRQDPGLGLRLIYFSYDVKMKEKGDIPEGYSVSREKKERFSLILESASTNQTSMYLCASSPQTGYNSPLHFGNGTRLTVT.

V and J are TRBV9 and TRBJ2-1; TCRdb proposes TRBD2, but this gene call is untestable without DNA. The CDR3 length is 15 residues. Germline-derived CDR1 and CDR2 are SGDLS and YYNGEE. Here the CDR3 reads CASSVEREVYNEQFF.

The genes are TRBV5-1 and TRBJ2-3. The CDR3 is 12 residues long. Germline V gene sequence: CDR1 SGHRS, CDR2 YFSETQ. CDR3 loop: CASSLGDDTQYF.

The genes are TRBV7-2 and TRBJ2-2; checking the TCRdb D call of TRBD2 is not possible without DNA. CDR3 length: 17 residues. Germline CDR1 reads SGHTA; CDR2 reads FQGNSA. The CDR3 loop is CASSQGLAGRNTGELFF.

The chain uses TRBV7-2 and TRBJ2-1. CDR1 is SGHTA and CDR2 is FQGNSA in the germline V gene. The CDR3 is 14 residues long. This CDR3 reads CASASRGTLNEQFF.

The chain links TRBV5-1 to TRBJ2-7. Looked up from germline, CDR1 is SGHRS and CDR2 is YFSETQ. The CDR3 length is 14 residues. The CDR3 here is CASSLGPQQYEQYF.

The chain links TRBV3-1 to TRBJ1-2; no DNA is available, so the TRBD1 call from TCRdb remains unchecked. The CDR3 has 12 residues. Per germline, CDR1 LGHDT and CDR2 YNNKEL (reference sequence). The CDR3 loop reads CASSPGAYGYTF.

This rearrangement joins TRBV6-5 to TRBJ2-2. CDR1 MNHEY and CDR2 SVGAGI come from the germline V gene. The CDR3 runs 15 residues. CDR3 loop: CASSYSSQNTGELFF.

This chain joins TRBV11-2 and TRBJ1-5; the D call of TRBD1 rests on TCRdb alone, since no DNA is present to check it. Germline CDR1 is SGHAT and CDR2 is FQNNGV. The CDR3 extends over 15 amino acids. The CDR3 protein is CASSLAAGAAQPQHF.

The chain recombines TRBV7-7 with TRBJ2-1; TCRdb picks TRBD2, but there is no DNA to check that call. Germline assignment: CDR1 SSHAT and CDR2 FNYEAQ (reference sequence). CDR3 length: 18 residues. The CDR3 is CASSLGASGRAFYDEQFF.

CDR3 residues: CASSFSGLASNEQFF. V usage is TRBV28 and J usage is TRBJ2-1; TCRdb gives TRBD2 as the D gene, but with no DNA this cannot be confirmed. This CDR3 region has 15 residues. CDR1 and CDR2 from the germline V gene are MDHEN and SYDVKM.

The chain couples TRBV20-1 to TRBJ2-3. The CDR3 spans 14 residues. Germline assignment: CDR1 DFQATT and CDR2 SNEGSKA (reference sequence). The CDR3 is CSAMGFPGTDTQYF.

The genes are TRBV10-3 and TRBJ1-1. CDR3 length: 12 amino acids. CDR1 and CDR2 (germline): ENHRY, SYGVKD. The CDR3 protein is CAISESDREAFF.

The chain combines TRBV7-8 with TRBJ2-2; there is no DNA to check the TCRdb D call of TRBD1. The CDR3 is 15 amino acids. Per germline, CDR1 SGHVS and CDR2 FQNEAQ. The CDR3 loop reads CASRPRGKNTGELFF.

The CDR3 loop is CASKLGLGQGMETQYF. The J gene is TRBJ2-5, the V gene TRBV5-1; TCRdb lists TRBD1, though no DNA is available to test this call. The CDR3 has 16 residues. Germline V gives CDR1 SGHRS, CDR2 YFSETQ.

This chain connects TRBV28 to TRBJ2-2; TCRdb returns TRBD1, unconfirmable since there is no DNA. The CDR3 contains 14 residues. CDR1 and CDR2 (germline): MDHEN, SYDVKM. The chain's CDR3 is CASSSGASTGELFF.

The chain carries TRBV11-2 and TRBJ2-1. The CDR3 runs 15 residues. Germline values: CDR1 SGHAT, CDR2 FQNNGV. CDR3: CASSPFRGSYNEQFF. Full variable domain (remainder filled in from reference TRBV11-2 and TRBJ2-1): EAGVAQSPRYKIIEKRQSVAFWCNPISGHATLYWYQQILGQGPKLLIQFQNNGVVDDSQLPKDRFSAERLKGVDSTLKIQPAKLEDSAVYLCASSPFRGSYNEQFFGPGTRLTVL.

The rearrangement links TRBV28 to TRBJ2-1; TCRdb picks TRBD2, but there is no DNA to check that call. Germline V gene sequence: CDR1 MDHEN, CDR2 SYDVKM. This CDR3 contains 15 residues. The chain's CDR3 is CASGKTSGLRNQQFF.

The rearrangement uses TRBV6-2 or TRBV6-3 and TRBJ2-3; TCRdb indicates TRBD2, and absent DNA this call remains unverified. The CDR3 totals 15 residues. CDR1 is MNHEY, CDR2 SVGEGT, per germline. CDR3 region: CASRPLAPSTDTQYF.

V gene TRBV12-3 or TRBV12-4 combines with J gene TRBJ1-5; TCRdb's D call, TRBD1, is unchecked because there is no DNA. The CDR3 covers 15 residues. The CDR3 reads CASIIKGFSNQPQHF.

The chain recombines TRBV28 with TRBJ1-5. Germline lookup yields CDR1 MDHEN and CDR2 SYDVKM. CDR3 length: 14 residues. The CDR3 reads CASTPGGPNQPQHF.

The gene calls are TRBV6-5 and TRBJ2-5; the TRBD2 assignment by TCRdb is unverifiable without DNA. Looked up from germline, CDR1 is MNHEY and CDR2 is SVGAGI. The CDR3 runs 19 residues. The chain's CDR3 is CASSYGSPGLAGMGETQYF.

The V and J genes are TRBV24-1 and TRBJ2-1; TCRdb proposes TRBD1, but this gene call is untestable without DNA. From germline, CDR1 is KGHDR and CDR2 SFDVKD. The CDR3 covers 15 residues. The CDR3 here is CATSDRDTPANEQFF.

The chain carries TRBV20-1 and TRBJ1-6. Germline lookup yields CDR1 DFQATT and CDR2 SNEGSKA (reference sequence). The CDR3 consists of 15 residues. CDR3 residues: CSANQESRPISPLHF.

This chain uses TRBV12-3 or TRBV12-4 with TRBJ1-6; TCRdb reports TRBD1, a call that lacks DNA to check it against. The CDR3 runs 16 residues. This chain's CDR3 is CASTGQTSSYNSPLHF.